The 27 T cell receptor beta chains listed next were all sequenced from one sample in a study of memory CD4+ T cells and cytomegalovirus serostatus. The sort gate was single viable CD3+CD4+CD8-CD45RO+ cells for memory CD4+ T cells. Assay: immunoSEQ multiplex PCR; the TCRdb copy retains only in-frame clones and omits some. The table records about 42,000 clones, roughly 79% of them present only once. The specimen sequenced was memory CD4+ T cells from blood. These TCRs come from an adult in good health and CMV-seronegative.

This clone was detected once. The chain links TRBV5-1 to TRBJ2-1; TRBD2 is a possible D gene (6 bases). The CDR3 extends over 14 amino acids. CDR1 is SGHRS and CDR2 is YFSETQ in the germline V gene. Trimming took 7 bases from V and 9 from J, leaving 20 bases between them. The chain's CDR3 is CASGGTAGSGEQFF. DNA for the CDR3: TGCGCCAGCGGAGGAACGGCGGGGTCGGGTGAGCAGTTCTTC.

The V and J genes are TRBV27 and TRBJ1-4; D might be TRBD1 (6 bases). The CDR3 is made up of 14 amino acids. The V gene lost 3 bases and the J gene lost 8 bases, with 13 bases spanning the gap. Germline-derived CDR1 and CDR2 are MNHEY and SMNVEV (reference sequence). The CDR3 coding sequence is TGTGCCAGCAGTTTCAGGGGCGGGGGCGAAAAACTGTTTTTT. As protein: CASSFRGGGEKLFF.

V gene TRBV28 combines with J gene TRBJ1-3; TRBD1 matches at 8 bases. The CDR3 is 14 amino acids. V was clipped by 8 bases and J by 5 bases; unmatched bases: 8. Germline V CDR1 and CDR2: MDHEN, SYDVKM. The CDR3 here is CASGAGGSRNTIYF. DNA of the CDR3: TGTGCCAGCGGGGCAGGGGGCTCCCGAAACACCATATATTTT.

V and J are TRBV6-5 and TRBJ1-3; D is unresolved. Germline CDR1 is MNHEY and CDR2 is SVGAGI. This CDR3 is 14 amino acids long. V lost 7 bases and J lost 0, with 10 bases in between. CDR3 sequence: CASKTLSSGNTIYF. The CDR3, as DNA: TGTGCCAGCAAGACACTAAGCTCTGGAAACACCATATATTTT.

CDR3 loop: CASDRGLSYTF. CDR3 DNA sequence: TGTGCCAGCGACAGGGGGTTAAGCTACACCTTC. The V gene is TRBV6-5, the J gene TRBJ1-2; 9 nucleotides align to TRBD1. Looked up from germline, CDR1 is MNHEY and CDR2 is SVGAGI. The CDR3 runs to 11 residues. V was pared by 8 bases and J by 9 bases, with 4 bases of the junction left unmatched.

The gene calls are TRBV11-2 and TRBJ2-7; D remains unclear. The CDR3 totals 14 residues. Germline V gives CDR1 SGHAT, CDR2 FQNNGV. V was clipped by 2 bases and J by 3 bases, with 11 bases between them. In nucleotides, the CDR3 is TGTGCCAGCAGCTTAAACGGAAGGATCTACGAGCAGTACTTC. Its protein product is CASSLNGRIYEQYF.

The chain joins TRBV10-3 to TRBJ2-6; 10 bases agree with TRBD1. CDR3 length equals 18 residues. CDR1 is ENHRY, CDR2 SYGVKD, per germline. J lost 1 base, V lost 0 bases, and 3 bases had no gene match. The CDR3 loop reads CAISESGDRGSGANVLTF. CDR3 sequence (DNA): TGTGCCATCAGTGAGTCGGGGGACAGGGGATCTGGGGCCAACGTCCTGACTTTC.

The sample holds one count of this clone. The chain employs TRBV5-8 and TRBJ2-3; the match to TRBD2 covers 9 bases. The CDR3 is 13 amino acids. Trimming at V came to 4 bases and at J to 14 bases, leaving 11 bases not matched to a gene. Germline V gene data show CDR1 as SGHTS and CDR2 as YDEGEE. The CDR3 protein is CASSPPGLALLYF. The CDR3 DNA is TGTGCCAGCAGCCCCCCGGGACTAGCCTTGTTGTATTTT.

This chain joins TRBV4-1 and TRBJ1-5; tentative D call: TRBD1 (6 bases). The CDR3 is 17 residues long. V was clipped by 4 bases and J by 1 base, with 17 bases between them. The V gene's germline CDR1 is MGHRA and CDR2 YSYEKL. The CDR3 DNA is TGCGCCAGCAGCCTCGACCGGGACATCGGGAGCAATCAGCCCCAGCATTTT. It is translated as CASSLDRDIGSNQPQHF.

This clone was counted a few times. The rearrangement joins TRBV11-2 to TRBJ2-5; D remains ambiguous. The CDR3 contains 14 residues. Germline V gives CDR1 SGHAT, CDR2 FQNNGV. V shed 4 bases and J shed 2 bases, with 11 bases lying between them. CDR3 DNA sequence: TGTGCCAGCAGCTACACCTCCGTACAAGAGACCCAGTACTTC. It translates to CASSYTSVQETQYF.

V is TRBV7-9 and J is TRBJ1-2, with D maybe TRBD1 (6 bases). Germline-derived CDR1 and CDR2 are SEHNR and FQNEAQ (reference sequence). The V gene lost 5 bases and the J gene lost 6 bases, with 16 bases spanning the gap. CDR3 length: 14 residues. This chain's CDR3 is CASSRSGTLNGYTF. As DNA, the CDR3 is TGTGCCAGCAGCAGGTCCGGGACACTAAATGGCTACACCTTC.

V usage is TRBV5-6 and J usage is TRBJ1-1, with D tentatively TRBD1 (6 bases). CDR1 is SGHDT and CDR2 is YYEEEE in the germline V gene. The V end was cut by 2 bases, the J end by 6 bases, with 11 bases between. This CDR3 is 13 amino acids long. CDR3 residues: CASSLGGRAEAFF. The DNA of the CDR3 is TGTGCCAGCAGCTTAGGGGGACGGGCTGAAGCTTTCTTT.

The rearrangement uses TRBV15 and TRBJ2-3, with a possible D match to TRBD2 (6 bases). Germline CDR1 and CDR2: LNHNV and YYDKDF (reference sequence). Trimming left V 5 bases short and J 2 bases short, with 20 bases between. The CDR3 extends over 17 amino acids. In nucleotides, the CDR3 is TGTGCCACCAGCGGTCTTAAAAATAGCGGCCACACAGATACGCAGTATTTT. Protein product: CATSGLKNSGHTDTQYF.

This clone was detected only once. CDR3 loop: CASSPDTGVSTDTQYF. For the CDR3, the DNA is TGTGCCAGCTCACCCGATACAGGGGTTAGTACAGATACGCAGTATTTT. The V call is TRBV18, the J call TRBJ2-3; 7 bases are shared with TRBD1. Germline lookup yields CDR1 KGHSH and CDR2 LQKENI. The CDR3 contains 16 residues. V was pared by 3 bases and J by 3 bases, with 9 bases of the junction left unmatched. The full variable domain, its missing parts supplied by reference TRBV18 and TRBJ2-3, is NAGVMQNPRHLVRRRGQEARLRCSPMKGHSHVYWYRQLPEEGLKFMVYLQKENIIDESGMPKERFSAEFPKEGPSILRIQQVVRGDSAAYFCASSPDTGVSTDTQYFGPGTRLTVL.

The rearrangement links TRBV6-6 to TRBJ2-7; D might be TRBD1 (5 bases). Germline CDR1 is MNHNY and CDR2 is SVGAGI (reference sequence). V gave up 4 bases and J gave up 3 bases, with 7 bases separating them. The CDR3 has 12 amino acids. CDR3 residues: CASSSQGYEQYF. The DNA of the CDR3 is TGTGCCAGCAGTTCCCAGGGCTACGAGCAGTACTTC.

The V call is TRBV4-1, the J call TRBJ1-5; D gene unclear. Germline CDR1 is MGHRA and CDR2 is YSYEKL. Trimming pared 1 base from V and 2 bases from J, leaving 3 bases between. The CDR3 extends over 13 amino acids. CDR3 protein: CASSQVGNQPQHF. The CDR3, as DNA: TGCGCCAGCAGCCAAGTGGGCAATCAGCCCCAGCATTTT.

The chain carries TRBV30 and TRBJ1-6; 7 positions agree with TRBD1. This CDR3 contains 15 residues. Germline CDR1 GTSNPN, CDR2 SVGIG (reference sequence). Unmatched junction bases numbered 8, after V lost 0 bases and J lost 9 bases. The CDR3 DNA reads TGTGCCTGGAGTGTGGGGCAGGGGGATTCTTCACCCCTCCACTTT. Translation gives CAWSVGQGDSSPLHF.

CDR3 sequence: CATSRGNPGETQYF. Here the CDR3 DNA reads TGTGCCACCAGCAGAGGAAATCCGGGAGAGACCCAGTACTTC. The chain joins TRBV15 to TRBJ2-5; no reliable D call. The germline V and J ends were trimmed by 1 base and 4 bases, with 10 bases remaining between them. CDR1 and CDR2 from the germline V gene are LNHNV and YYDKDF (reference sequence). The CDR3 runs 14 residues.

This rearrangement joins TRBV27 to TRBJ1-1; D not resolved. Germline loops: CDR1 MNHEY, CDR2 SMNVEV (reference sequence). The V gene lost 3 bases and the J gene lost 0 bases, with 20 bases spanning the gap. The CDR3 is 18 amino acids. The CDR3 is CASSFRSRLASMNTEAFF. The CDR3 coding sequence is TGTGCCAGCAGTTTTAGAAGCCGTCTGGCTTCAATGAACACTGAAGCTTTCTTT.

The rearrangement links TRBV7-3 to TRBJ2-3; 8 bases fit TRBD2. Germline CDR1 SGHTA, CDR2 FQGTGA. CDR3 length equals 16 residues. V was pared by 5 bases and J by 2 bases, with 9 bases of the junction left unmatched. The CDR3 bases are TGTGCCAGCAGCACCGGGGGGGCGGCCCTCACAGATACGCAGTATTTT. It translates to CASSTGGAALTDTQYF.

This rearrangement joins TRBV7-9 to TRBJ2-5; no firm D call. The CDR3 totals 11 residues. The germline gives CDR1 SEHNR, CDR2 FQNEAQ (reference sequence). V lost 5 bases, J lost 5 bases, and 6 bases lay in between. Here the CDR3 DNA reads TGTGCCAGCAGCCTCTTTGAGACCCAGTACTTC. This gives the protein CASSLFETQYF.

A remark on this clone: A junction boundary mismatches the germline segment, possibly from a read error. J is TRBJ2-5 and V is TRBV7-2; 12 bases are shared with TRBD2. This CDR3 has 14 residues. Per germline, CDR1 SGHTA and CDR2 FQGNSA. The CDR3 sequence: CASSLAGGPETQYF. The CDR3 coding sequence is TGTGCCAGCAGCCTAGCGGGGGGGCCGGAGACCCAGTACTTC.

The chain carries TRBV18 and TRBJ1-3; 9 positions agree with TRBD1. The CDR3 runs to 16 residues. Germline CDR1 is KGHSH and CDR2 is LQKENI. The ends lost 2 bases at V and 1 base at J; junction bases unmatched: 3. In DNA form, the CDR3 reads TGTGCCAGCTCACCAGTGGGACAGGGTTCTGGAAACACCATATATTTT. Residues: CASSPVGQGSGNTIYF.

J is TRBJ1-1 and V is TRBV30; 7 nucleotides align to TRBD1. After removal of 8 bases from V and 5 bases from J, the junction contained 5 bases not matched to a gene. CDR1 is GTSNPN, CDR2 SVGIG, per germline (reference sequence). The CDR3 loop spans 11 amino acids. The CDR3: CALGRGTEAFF. CDR3 coding DNA: TGTGCCCTGGGCAGGGGGACTGAAGCTTTCTTT.

This clone was detected a few times. The chain has TRBV6-1 and TRBJ1-2; no definite D call. V was pared by 7 bases and J by 4 bases, with 16 bases between. Germline V gene sequence: CDR1 MNHNS, CDR2 SASEGT. The CDR3 consists of 14 residues. CDR3 in amino acids: CASTLGFGAYGYTF. The CDR3 DNA reads TGTGCCAGCACTTTGGGGTTTGGAGCCTATGGCTACACCTTC.

The genes are TRBV27 and TRBJ2-3; a weak D match, TRBD2 (5 bases). Germline values: CDR1 MNHEY, CDR2 SMNVEV (reference sequence). The CDR3 extends over 14 amino acids. Trimming took 5 bases from V and 4 from J, leaving 13 bases between them. CDR3 region: CASSPLGRADTQYF. The CDR3, as DNA: TGTGCCAGCAGTCCCCTTGGGAGAGCAGATACGCAGTATTTT.

The chain carries TRBV5-4 and TRBJ2-1; D is possibly TRBD1 (6 bases). The V gene's germline CDR1 is SGHNT and CDR2 YYREEE (reference sequence). Trimming stripped 2 bases from V and 7 bases from J, with 19 bases between. The CDR3 is made up of 16 amino acids. Here the CDR3 reads CASSFTGSHEGNEQFF. Written as DNA, the CDR3 is TGTGCCAGCAGCTTTACAGGGAGTCACGAGGGGAATGAGCAGTTCTTC.